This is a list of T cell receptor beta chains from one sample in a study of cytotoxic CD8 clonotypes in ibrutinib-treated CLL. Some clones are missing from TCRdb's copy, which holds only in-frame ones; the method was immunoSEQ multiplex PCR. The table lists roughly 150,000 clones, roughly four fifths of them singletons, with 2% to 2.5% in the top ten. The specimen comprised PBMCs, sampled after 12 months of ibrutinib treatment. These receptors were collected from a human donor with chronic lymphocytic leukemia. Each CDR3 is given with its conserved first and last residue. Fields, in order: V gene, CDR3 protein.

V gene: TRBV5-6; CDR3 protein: CASSRDRSTEAFF
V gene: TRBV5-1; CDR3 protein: CASSRNRADVSEQYF
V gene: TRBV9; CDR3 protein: CASSVEGNSGLFF
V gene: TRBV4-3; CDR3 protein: CASSQLLADPYEQYF
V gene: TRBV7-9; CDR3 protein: CASSSTGSEQYF
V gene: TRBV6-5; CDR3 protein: CASSTVTASSYEQYF
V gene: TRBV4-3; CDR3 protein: CASSQDLMYEQYF
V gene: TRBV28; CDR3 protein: CASSKPVGESQPQHF
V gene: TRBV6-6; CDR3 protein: CASSLGDGYTF
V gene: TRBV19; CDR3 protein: CASSLTHSNQPQHF
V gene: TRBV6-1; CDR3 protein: CASSEQRGAVVQPQHF
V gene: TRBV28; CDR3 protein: CASSLFGSNEQFF
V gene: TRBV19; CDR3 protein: CASSIAHSGNTIYF
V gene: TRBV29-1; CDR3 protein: CSVDRLNTEAFF
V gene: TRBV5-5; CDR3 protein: CASSRTGEFSQPQHF
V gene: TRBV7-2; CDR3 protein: CASSSRQTTGELFF
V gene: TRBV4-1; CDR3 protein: CASSQKTGRKTGELFF
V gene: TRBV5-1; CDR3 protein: CASSLSRTNNEQFF
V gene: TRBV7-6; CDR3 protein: CASSLVPGDYEQYF
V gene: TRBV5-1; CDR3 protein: CASSLDQPTIQYF
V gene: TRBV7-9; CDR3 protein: CASSLADSAVYGYTF